Detailed here is one T cell receptor beta chain. The antigen remains unidentified. V lost 4 bases and J 1 base, leaving 11 bases between the germline ends. The germline V gene encodes CDR1 SGHKS and CDR2 YYEKEE (reference sequence). The CDR3 totals 14 residues. This entry is derived from a study of beta chain features in type 1 diabetes. Study results and limitations: Moderate but significant shortening of TCRB CDR3s was recorded in all four CD4+ subsets from Type 1 diabetes patients.

The study reverse transcribed the entire isolated RNA, so it sequenced expressed TCRB transcripts. This table comes from immunoSEQ multiplex PCR, and its TCRdb copy is limited to in-frame clones, with some not included. Of 310,000 or so clones in the sample, roughly a tenth were seen once. The V and J genes are TRBV5-5 and TRBJ2-5, with D unresolved. The sequencing sample was made of central memory CD4+ T cells from blood. The TCR sequence derives from a man aged 25 to 40 with type 1 diabetes. The CDR3 DNA reads as TGTGCCAGCAGCCCACAGAGTGGCCAAGAGACCCAGTACTTC. Translating gives CASSPQSGQETQYF. Full variable domain (rest looked up from reference TRBV5-5 and TRBJ2-5): DAGVTQSPTHLIKTRGQQVTLRCSPISGHKSVSWYQQVLGQGPQFIFQYYEKEERGRGNFPDRFSARQFPNYSSELNVNALLLGDSALYLCASSPQSGQETQYFGPGTRLLVL.